This record concerns one T cell receptor (beta chain) sequence. This clonotype came up a few times. Its binding antigen is unknown. At one boundary the junction diverges from the germline segment, which might be a read error. This specimen belongs to a study of T cells after yellow fever vaccination (dated by TCRdb to between 2017 and 2020). Notes on the research overall: The SMART-Seq v4 Ultra Low Input RNA kit was used to prepare libraries from fractions with low cell numbers. To follow T-cell clones before and after primary and booster YFV17D yellow fever vaccination, bulk TCR alpha and beta repertoires were sequenced over time. Two healthy male donors, one aged 18 to 30 and one aged 30 to 40 years, made up the cohort. Bulk PBMC replicates and cell subsets were isolated from blood drawn at multiple timepoints before and after both primary and secondary immunization. General study outcomes and caveats: Computational filtering was needed because FACS-sorted repertoires could contain abundant contaminating clonotypes from the bulk population. After the booster, most of the clones that had expanded following primary vaccination were detected again (almost 98% of CD4 and around 87% of CD8), which suggests that memory was broadly maintained. A small share of clonotypes was detected in both CD4 and CD8 compartments, with the overlap likely arising from convergent recombination. Because the study included only a couple of donors, the extent to which the findings can be generalized is limited. Compared with the primary T-cell response, the secondary T-cell response was weaker but faster, peaking on day 5 rather than day 15.

TCR cDNA was synthesized by 5'RACE template switching, which introduced a universal primer site and unique molecular identifiers. Priming for cDNA synthesis came from both the TCR alpha and TCR beta constant segments. Two PCR steps were used to amplify libraries, with sample barcodes and sequencing adapters being added in the second step. Libraries were sequenced on Illumina HiSeq 2500 (2x100 bp) or NovaSeq (2x150 bp). Per the original workflow: Reads were demultiplexed and collapsed into UMI consensus sequences with MIGEC, and V(D)J alignment was performed with MiXCR. Vaccine-responding clonotypes were identified with edgeR using replicate PBMC samples, with FDR below 0.01 and a log2 fold change above 5 up to day 15 being required. Bulk clonotypes were assigned CD4 or CD8 identity according to which sequenced CD4 or CD8 repertoire held them at higher abundance. In TCRdb, the public reads were trimmed at Q25 with fastp and aligned with MiXCR, with productive beta chains retained. Every entry covers one CDR3 protein and lists the most common genes and DNA from its rows. The authors' filters were not applied to this entry. In this sample the table shows about 240,000 distinct CDR3 sequences, 6.9% of which occur a single time. The ten top clones hold about 0.9% of the sample.

Interpreted using the paper, the treatment or condition label stands for: live attenuated yellow fever vaccine strain. PBMCs were isolated from peripheral blood using a standard Ficoll-Paque protocol. Dynabeads CD4 and CD8 positive selection kits were used to isolate CD4 and CD8 T-cell fractions. TriZol was used to extract RNA from bulk PBMCs, from CD4 and CD8 fractions, and from dextramer-positive and dextramer-negative fractions. The CDR3 numbers 17 residues from cysteine through phenylalanine. This entry keeps only the CDR3 DNA: 51 bases, framed from base 1. The germline V gene sets CDR1 to SGHRS and CDR2 to YFSETQ.

The sample was CD4+ T cells sorted from PBMCs, taken 15 days after the yellow fever booster vaccination. The sequence was obtained from a man aged 25-45 years who received the YFV17D yellow fever vaccine. This sequence uses TRBV5-1 and TRBJ2-7; the D gene remains uncertain. DNA sequence: TGCGCCAGCAGTATGGTATTGGGCGGTCTCAACTCCGACGAGCAGTACTTC. This translates into CASSMVLGGLNSDEQYF.